The entry below describes one T cell receptor beta chain. Its antigen is unidentified. The CDR3 has 18 amino acids. The J segment lost 0 bases and the V segment lost 5 bases, leaving 9 bases of the junction unmatched. From germline, CDR1 is MNHEY and CDR2 SMNVEV (reference sequence). TCRdb's copy holds only in-frame clones and misses some; the assay was immunoSEQ multiplex PCR. The data contain roughly 35,000 clones, around 92% of them singletons. This entry is derived from a study of T cells in tuberculosis. Study-wide findings and caveats: The TCR-beta difference was not significant; alpha differences partly reflected length.

The rearrangement uses TRBV27 and TRBJ2-2; 10 nucleotides line up with TRBD1. Sample: PBMCs. The clonotype originates from a donor aged 10-29 years with latent tuberculosis or without tuberculosis infection. Some clones in this sample may be carry-over from other donors' samples. The CDR3 DNA is TGTGCCAGCAGTGACCCCGGGACAGGGGCTACGAACACCGGGGAGCTGTTTTTT. Its translation is CASSDPGTGATNTGELFF.